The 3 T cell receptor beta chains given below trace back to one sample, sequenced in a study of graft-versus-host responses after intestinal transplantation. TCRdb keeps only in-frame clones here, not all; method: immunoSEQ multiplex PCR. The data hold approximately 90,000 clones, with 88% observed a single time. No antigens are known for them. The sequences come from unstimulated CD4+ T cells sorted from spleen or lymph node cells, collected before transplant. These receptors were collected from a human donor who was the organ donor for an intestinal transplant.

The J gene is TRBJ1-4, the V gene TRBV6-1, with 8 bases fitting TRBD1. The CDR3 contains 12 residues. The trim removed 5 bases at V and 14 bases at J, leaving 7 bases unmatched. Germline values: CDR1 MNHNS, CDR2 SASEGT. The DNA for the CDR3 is TGTGCCAGCAGTTTACAGGACAGGGATCTGTTTTTT. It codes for CASSLQDRDLFF.

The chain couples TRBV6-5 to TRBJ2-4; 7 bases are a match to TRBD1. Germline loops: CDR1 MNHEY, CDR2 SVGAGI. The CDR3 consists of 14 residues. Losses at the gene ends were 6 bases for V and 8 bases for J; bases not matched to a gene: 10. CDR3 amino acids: CASSRDRASYIQYF. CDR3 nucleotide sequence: TGTGCCAGCAGCCGAGACAGGGCGAGTTACATTCAGTACTTC.

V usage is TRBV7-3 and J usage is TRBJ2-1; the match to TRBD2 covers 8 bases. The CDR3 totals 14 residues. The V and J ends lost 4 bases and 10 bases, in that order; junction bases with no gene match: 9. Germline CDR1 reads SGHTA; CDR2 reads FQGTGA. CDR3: CASSSVGTSREQFF. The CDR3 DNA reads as TGTGCCAGCAGCTCCGTGGGGACTAGTCGGGAGCAGTTCTTC.